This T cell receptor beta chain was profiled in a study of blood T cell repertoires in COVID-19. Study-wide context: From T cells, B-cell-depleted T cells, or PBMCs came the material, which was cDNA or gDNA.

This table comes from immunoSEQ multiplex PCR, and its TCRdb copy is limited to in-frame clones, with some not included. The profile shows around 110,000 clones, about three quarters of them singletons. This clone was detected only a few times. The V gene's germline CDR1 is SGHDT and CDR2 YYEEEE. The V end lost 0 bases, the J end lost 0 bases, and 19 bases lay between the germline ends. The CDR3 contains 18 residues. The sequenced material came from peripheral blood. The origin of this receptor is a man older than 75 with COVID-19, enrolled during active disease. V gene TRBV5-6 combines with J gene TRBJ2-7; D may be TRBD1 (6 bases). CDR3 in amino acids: CASSLGWSTGTLSYEQYF. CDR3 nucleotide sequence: TGTGCCAGCAGCTTGGGGTGGTCCACAGGGACCCTCTCCTACGAGCAGTACTTC.